These T cell receptor beta chains were read from a single sample in a study of T-cell memory formation after mild COVID-19. TCRdb re-called the 5' RACE reads with MiXCR, one entry per CDR3 protein. The repertoire holds approximately 82,000 distinct CDR3 sequences, 10% to 15% seen once, with 40% to 45% in the top ten. What was sequenced was PBMCs or a T cell subset sorted from them (not recorded which). The receptor set was obtained from a man between 18 and 29 years old who had mild COVID-19 (a few samples of this study predate the infection). Cell type and time point are not known. CDR3s include the opening cysteine and the closing phenylalanine or tryptophan. The D gene is left open where the match is weak. Size tells how often a clone was seen (once, few, many) or the class of an expanded clone, and some rows leave it out.

j_call,clone_size,d_call,v_call,cdr3_aa,cdr3_nt
TRBJ1-5,few,-,TRBV20-1,CSARDGSIWGQPQHF,TGCAGTGCTAGAGATGGGTCGATTTGGGGTCAGCCCCAGCATTTT
TRBJ2-1,few,TRBD2,TRBV13,CASTERGGSYNEQFF,TGTGCCAGCACTGAGCGGGGGGGCTCCTACAATGAGCAGTTCTTC
TRBJ2-5,-,TRBD1,TRBV6-5,CASSPALWDRGLETQYF,TGTGCCAGCAGTCCAGCCTTATGGGACAGGGGGCTCGAGACCCAGTACTTC
TRBJ2-5,few,-,TRBV7-9,CASSPPGRYQETQYF,TGTGCCAGCAGCCCCCCTGGGAGGTACCAAGAGACCCAGTACTTC
TRBJ2-5,-,-,TRBV4-1,CASSQVGDQETQYF,TGCGCCAGCAGCCAAGTGGGGGACCAAGAGACCCAGTACTTC
TRBJ2-3,many,-,TRBV10-3,CATLGASTDTQYF,TGTGCCACCCTCGGGGCTAGCACAGATACGCAGTATTTT
TRBJ2-1,-,-,TRBV20-1,CSASLPTYNEQFF,TGCAGTGCTAGCCTCCCCACCTACAATGAGCAGTTCTTC
TRBJ2-3,-,TRBD2,TRBV5-8,CASAIGVAGQDTQYF,TGTGCCAGCGCGATAGGGGTAGCGGGGCAGGATACGCAGTATTTT
TRBJ1-5,-,-,TRBV4-3,CASSHPNQPQHF,TGCGCCAGCAGCCACCCGAATCAGCCCCAGCATTTT
TRBJ2-7,-,-,TRBV3-1,CASSPVPGHLFYEQYF,TGTGCCAGCAGCCCCGTGCCGGGACATCTTTTCTACGAGCAGTACTTC
TRBJ1-2,few,TRBD1,TRBV5-1,CASSASGGTSLYYGYTF,TGCGCCAGCAGCGCCTCAGGGGGGACCTCGCTTTACTATGGCTACACCTTC
TRBJ2-3,-,TRBD2,TRBV7-2,CASSWGRGAGDTQYF,TGTGCCAGCAGCTGGGGGCGGGGGGCCGGAGATACGCAGTATTTT
TRBJ2-3,-,TRBD1,TRBV29-1,CSVEDWGQGRSDTQYF,TGCAGCGTTGAAGATTGGGGACAGGGGCGATCAGATACGCAGTATTTT
TRBJ1-1,few,-,TRBV12-3/TRBV12-4,CASTVGNTEAFF,TGTGCCAGCACCGTTGGGAACACTGAAGCTTTCTTT
TRBJ2-3,-,-,TRBV18,CASSPGFADTQYF,TGTGCCAGCTCACCTGGATTTGCAGATACGCAGTATTTT
TRBJ2-7,-,TRBD1,TRBV12-3/TRBV12-4,CASSLGTGTVDEQYF,TGTGCCAGCAGTTTAGGGACAGGGACGGTTGACGAGCAGTACTTC
TRBJ1-5,-,-,TRBV6-2/TRBV6-3,CASSGGNQPQHF,TGTGCCAGCAGTGGTGGGAATCAGCCCCAGCATTTT
TRBJ2-2,-,-,TRBV29-1,CSVVTVNTGELFF,TGCAGCGTTGTCACAGTGAACACCGGGGAGCTGTTTTTT
TRBJ2-7,-,TRBD1,TRBV5-6,CASSAGQGAREQYF,TGTGCCAGCAGCGCGGGACAGGGGGCGAGGGAGCAGTACTTC
TRBJ2-3,-,-,TRBV6-1,CASSLDPVGHTDTQYF,TGTGCCAGCAGCCTGGACCCGGTGGGGCACACAGATACGCAGTATTTT
TRBJ1-5,-,-,TRBV27,CASSPKGISYGKVGNQPQHF,TGTGCCAGCAGCCCAAAGGGGATTTCGTACGGTAAGGTTGGCAATCAGCCCCAGCATTTT
TRBJ2-7,-,TRBD1,TRBV4-3,CASSQEVPAPDRLPLYEQYF,TGCGCCAGCAGCCAAGAAGTCCCGGCCCCGGACAGGCTCCCCCTCTACGAGCAGTACTTC
TRBJ2-7,-,-,TRBV29-1,CSVEDLDGTYEQYF,TGCAGCGTTGAAGATCTGGACGGGACCTACGAGCAGTACTTC
TRBJ2-2,few,-,TRBV28,CASSLSGLGELFF,TGTGCCAGCAGTTTGAGTGGGCTCGGGGAGCTGTTTTTT
TRBJ1-3,once,-,TRBV7-9,CASSPAFSGNTIYF,TGTGCCAGCAGCCCAGCATTTTCTGGAAACACCATATATTTT
TRBJ2-1,many,-,TRBV7-6,CASSLPLGSGNEQFF,TGTGCCAGCAGCTTACCCTTGGGGAGTGGGAATGAGCAGTTCTTC
TRBJ2-7,-,-,TRBV4-2,CASSQETVSYEQYF,TGTGCCAGCAGCCAAGAGACAGTGTCCTACGAGCAGTACTTC
TRBJ2-3,-,-,TRBV5-6,CASRSRPTGITDTQYF,TGTGCCAGCAGATCCCGTCCTACAGGGATCACAGATACGCAGTATTTT
TRBJ1-1,-,-,TRBV7-9,CASEGLNTEAFF,TGTGCCAGCGAGGGACTGAACACTGAAGCTTTCTTT
TRBJ2-6,few,-,TRBV7-9,CASSLSTGANVLTF,TGTGCCAGCAGCTTAAGCACTGGGGCCAACGTCCTGACTTTC
TRBJ1-2,once,-,TRBV4-1,CASSPISGQNNYGYTF,TGCGCCAGCAGCCCCATTTCGGGGCAGAATAACTATGGCTACACCTTC
TRBJ2-1,many,-,TRBV27,CASYGLHSYNEQFF,TGTGCCAGTTACGGACTCCACTCCTACAATGAGCAGTTCTTC
TRBJ2-5,-,-,TRBV5-1,CASSLRHVGETQYF,TGCGCCAGCAGCTTGAGGCATGTCGGTGAGACCCAGTACTTC
TRBJ1-3,-,-,TRBV7-8,CASSLGWGPRRSGNTIYF,TGTGCCAGCAGCTTAGGTTGGGGGCCGCGTCGCTCTGGAAACACCATATATTTT
TRBJ1-1,many,-,TRBV6-2/TRBV6-3,CASSYGTEAFF,TGTGCCAGCAGCTACGGCACTGAAGCTTTCTTT
TRBJ1-2,-,-,TRBV7-9,CASSPTGWNGYTF,TGTGCCAGCAGCCCGACGGGTTGGAATGGCTACACCTTC
TRBJ2-1,-,-,TRBV11-3,CASSYLGEQFF,TGTGCCAGCAGCTACCTCGGGGAGCAGTTCTTC
TRBJ1-1,few,-,TRBV7-9,CASSLGLGLNTEAFF,TGTGCCAGCAGCTTAGGGCTCGGATTGAACACTGAAGCTTTCTTT
TRBJ2-6,few,-,TRBV7-2,CASSSKERAPPGANVLTF,TGTGCCAGCAGCTCCAAAGAAAGGGCCCCGCCTGGGGCCAACGTCCTGACTTTC
TRBJ2-5,few,TRBD1,TRBV7-8,CASSLGAGGAETQYF,TGTGCCAGCAGCTTAGGGGCAGGGGGCGCGGAGACCCAGTACTTC
TRBJ2-3,-,-,TRBV29-1,CSPVEADTQYF,TGCAGCCCTGTAGAGGCAGATACGCAGTATTTT